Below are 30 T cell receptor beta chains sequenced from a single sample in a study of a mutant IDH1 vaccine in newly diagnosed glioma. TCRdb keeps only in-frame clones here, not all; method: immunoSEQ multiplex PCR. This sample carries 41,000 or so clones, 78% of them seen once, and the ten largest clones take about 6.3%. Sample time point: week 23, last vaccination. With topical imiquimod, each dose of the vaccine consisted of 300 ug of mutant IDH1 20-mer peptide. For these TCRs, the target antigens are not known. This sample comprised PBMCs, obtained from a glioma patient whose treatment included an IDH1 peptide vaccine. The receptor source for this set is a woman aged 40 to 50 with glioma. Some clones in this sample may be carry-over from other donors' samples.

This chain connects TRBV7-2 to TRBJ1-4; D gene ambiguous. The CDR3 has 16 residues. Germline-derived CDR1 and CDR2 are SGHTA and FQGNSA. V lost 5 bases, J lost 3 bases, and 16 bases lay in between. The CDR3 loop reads CASSLIPVSANEKLFF. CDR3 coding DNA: TGTGCCAGCAGCCTAATTCCAGTATCGGCTAATGAAAAACTGTTTTTT.

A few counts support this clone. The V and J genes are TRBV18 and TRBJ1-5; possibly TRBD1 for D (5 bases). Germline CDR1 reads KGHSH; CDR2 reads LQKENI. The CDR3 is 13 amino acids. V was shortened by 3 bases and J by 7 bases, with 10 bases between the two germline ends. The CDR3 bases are TGTGCCAGCTCACCCTCACAGGTCCAGCCCCAGCATTTT. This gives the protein CASSPSQVQPQHF.

This CDR3 is CASSSPGEINEKLFF. The CDR3 nucleotides read TGTGCCAGCAGTTCTCCGGGGGAAATTAATGAAAAACTGTTTTTT. The chain employs TRBV28 and TRBJ1-4; weak D call: TRBD1 (5 bases). Germline loops: CDR1 MDHEN, CDR2 SYDVKM. This CDR3 is 15 amino acids long. V lost 4 bases, J lost 4 bases, and 13 bases lay in between. The complete variable domain, with remaining parts taken from reference TRBV28 and TRBJ1-4, reads DVKVTQSSRYLVKRTGEKVFLECVQDMDHENMFWYRQDPGLGLRLIYFSYDVKMKEKGDIPEGYSVSREKKERFSLILESASTNQTSMYLCASSSPGEINEKLFFGSGTQLSVL.

In DNA form, the CDR3 reads TGTGCCAGCAGTACTAGCAGGGGACAGGGCGAGCAGTACTTC. This gives the protein CASSTSRGQGEQYF. V gene TRBV27 combines with J gene TRBJ2-7, with 9 bases fitting TRBD1. CDR3 length equals 14 residues. J was trimmed by 6 bases and V by 5 bases; bases with no gene match: 8. Germline values: CDR1 MNHEY, CDR2 SMNVEV (reference sequence).

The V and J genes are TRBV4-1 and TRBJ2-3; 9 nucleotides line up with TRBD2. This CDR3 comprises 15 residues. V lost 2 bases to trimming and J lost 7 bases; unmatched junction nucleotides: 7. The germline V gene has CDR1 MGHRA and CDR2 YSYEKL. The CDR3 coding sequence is TGCGCCAGCAGCCAACTAGCGGGACCTGGGAATACGCAGTATTTT. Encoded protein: CASSQLAGPGNTQYF.

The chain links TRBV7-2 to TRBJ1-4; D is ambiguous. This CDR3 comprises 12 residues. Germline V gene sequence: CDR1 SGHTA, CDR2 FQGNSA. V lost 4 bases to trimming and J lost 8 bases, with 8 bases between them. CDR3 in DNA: TGTGCCAGCAGCTACGGGAGAGAAAAACTGTTTTTT. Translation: CASSYGREKLFF.

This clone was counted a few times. The CDR3 region has the DNA TGTGCTACTGGGGCACTATCGAGGGGAGATACGCAGTATTTT. Translation: CATGALSRGDTQYF. The J gene is TRBJ2-3, the V gene TRBV19, with D possibly being TRBD1 or TRBD2 (5 bases each). CDR3 length: 14 residues. The germline V gene encodes CDR1 LNHDA and CDR2 SQIVND (reference sequence).

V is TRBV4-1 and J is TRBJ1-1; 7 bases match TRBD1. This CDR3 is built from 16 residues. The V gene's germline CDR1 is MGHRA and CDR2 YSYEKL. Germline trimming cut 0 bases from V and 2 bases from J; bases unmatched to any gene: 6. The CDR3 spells CASSQDQYRGNTEAFF. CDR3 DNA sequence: TGCGCCAGCAGCCAAGATCAGTACAGGGGCAACACTGAAGCTTTCTTT.

The CDR3 region is CASMRTGGIGYTF. CDR3 bases: TGTGCCAGCATGAGGACCGGCGGGATTGGGTACACCTTC. V usage is TRBV6-5 and J usage is TRBJ1-2; D remains ambiguous. Germline V lookup: CDR1 MNHEY, CDR2 SVGAGI. The CDR3 totals 13 residues. Trimming took 7 bases from V and 11 from J, leaving 20 bases between them.

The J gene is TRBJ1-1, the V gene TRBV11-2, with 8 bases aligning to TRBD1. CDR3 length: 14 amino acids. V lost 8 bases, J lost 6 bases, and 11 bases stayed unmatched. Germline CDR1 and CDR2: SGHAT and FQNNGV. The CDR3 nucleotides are TGTGCCAGCGGATTCGGACAGGGCGGCGCTGAAGCTTTCTTT. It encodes CASGFGQGGAEAFF. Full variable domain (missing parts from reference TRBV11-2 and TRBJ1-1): EAGVAQSPRYKIIEKRQSVAFWCNPISGHATLYWYQQILGQGPKLLIQFQNNGVVDDSQLPKDRFSAERLKGVDSTLKIQPAKLEDSAVYLCASGFGQGGAEAFFGQGTRLTVV.

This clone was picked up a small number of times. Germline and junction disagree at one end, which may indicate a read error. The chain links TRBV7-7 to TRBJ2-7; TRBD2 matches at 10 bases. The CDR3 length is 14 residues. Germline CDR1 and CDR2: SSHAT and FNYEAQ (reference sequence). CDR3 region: CASSLAGGADEQYF. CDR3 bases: TGTGCTAGCAGCTTAGCGGGGGGCGCGGACGAGCAGTACTTC.

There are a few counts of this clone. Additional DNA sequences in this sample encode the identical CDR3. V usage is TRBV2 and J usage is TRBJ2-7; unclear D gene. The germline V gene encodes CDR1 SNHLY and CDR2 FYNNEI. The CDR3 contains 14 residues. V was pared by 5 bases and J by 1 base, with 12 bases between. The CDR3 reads CASSSGSLSYEQYF. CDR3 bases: TGTGCCAGCAGTTCCGGGTCCCTATCCTACGAGCAGTACTTC.

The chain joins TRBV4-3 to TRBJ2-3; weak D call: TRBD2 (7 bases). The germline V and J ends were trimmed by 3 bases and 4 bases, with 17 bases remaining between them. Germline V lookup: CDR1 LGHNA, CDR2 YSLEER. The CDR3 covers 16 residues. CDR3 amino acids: CASSHQGGGEPDTQYF. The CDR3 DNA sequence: TGCGCCAGCAGCCATCAGGGAGGGGGTGAGCCAGATACGCAGTATTTT.

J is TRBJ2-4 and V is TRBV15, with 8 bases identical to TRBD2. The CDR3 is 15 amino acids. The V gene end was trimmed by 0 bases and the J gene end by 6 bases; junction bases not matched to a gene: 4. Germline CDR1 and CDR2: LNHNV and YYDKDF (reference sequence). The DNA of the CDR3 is TGTGCCACCAGCAGAGATTCGGGGGGGGGAAACATTCAGTACTTC. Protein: CATSRDSGGGNIQYF.

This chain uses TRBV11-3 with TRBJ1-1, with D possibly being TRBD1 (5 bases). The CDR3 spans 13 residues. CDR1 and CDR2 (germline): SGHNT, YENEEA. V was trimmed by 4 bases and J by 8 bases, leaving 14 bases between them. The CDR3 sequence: CASSSQGEGEAFF. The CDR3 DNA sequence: TGTGCCAGCAGCTCGCAGGGAGAGGGGGAAGCTTTCTTT.

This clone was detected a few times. CDR3 amino acids: CASRLAVSTDTQYF. CDR3 nucleotide sequence: TGTGCCAGCAGGCTAGCGGTTAGCACAGATACGCAGTATTTT. The chain employs TRBV27 and TRBJ2-3; 7 bases are shared with TRBD2. Trimming took 6 bases from V and 0 from J; bases not matched to a gene: 3. Germline-derived CDR1 and CDR2 are MNHEY and SMNVEV (reference sequence). The CDR3 runs to 14 residues.

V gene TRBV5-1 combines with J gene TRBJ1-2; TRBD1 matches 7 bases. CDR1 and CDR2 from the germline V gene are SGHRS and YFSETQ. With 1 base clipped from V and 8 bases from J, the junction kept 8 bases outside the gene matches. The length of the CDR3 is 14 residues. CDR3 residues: CASSLLGTEGGYTF. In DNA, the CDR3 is TGCGCCAGCAGCTTGTTAGGGACAGAGGGCGGCTACACCTTC.

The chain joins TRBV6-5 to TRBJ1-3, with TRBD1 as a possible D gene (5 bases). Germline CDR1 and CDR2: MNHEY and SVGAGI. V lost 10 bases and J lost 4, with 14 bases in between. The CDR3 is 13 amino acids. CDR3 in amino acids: CAIRRATGNTIYF. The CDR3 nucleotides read TGTGCCATCCGCAGGGCGACGGGAAACACCATATATTTT.

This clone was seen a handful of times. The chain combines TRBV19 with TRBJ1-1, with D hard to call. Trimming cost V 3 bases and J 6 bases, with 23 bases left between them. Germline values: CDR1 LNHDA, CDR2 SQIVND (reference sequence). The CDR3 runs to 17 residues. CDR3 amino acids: CASSIQARAFTASEAFF. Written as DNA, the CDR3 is TGTGCCAGTAGTATTCAAGCGAGGGCCTTTACGGCCTCTGAAGCTTTCTTT. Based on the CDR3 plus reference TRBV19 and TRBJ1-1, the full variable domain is DGGITQSPKYLFRKEGQNVTLSCEQNLNHDAMYWYRQDPGQGLRLIYYSQIVNDFQKGDIAEGYSVSREKKESFPLTVTSAQKNPTAFYLCASSIQARAFTASEAFFGQGTRLTVV.

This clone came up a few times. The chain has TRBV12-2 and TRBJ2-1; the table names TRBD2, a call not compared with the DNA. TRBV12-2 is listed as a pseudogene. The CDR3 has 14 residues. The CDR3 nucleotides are TGTGCAAGTCGCTCCTTGGACTGCTACAATGAGCAGTTCTTC. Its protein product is CASRSLDCYNEQFF.

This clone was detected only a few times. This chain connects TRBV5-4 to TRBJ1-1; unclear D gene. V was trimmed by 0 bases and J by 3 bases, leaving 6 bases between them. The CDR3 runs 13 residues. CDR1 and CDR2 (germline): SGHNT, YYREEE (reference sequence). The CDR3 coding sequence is TGTGCCAGCAGCTTGGGCCAGCACACTGAAGCTTTCTTT. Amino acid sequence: CASSLGQHTEAFF.

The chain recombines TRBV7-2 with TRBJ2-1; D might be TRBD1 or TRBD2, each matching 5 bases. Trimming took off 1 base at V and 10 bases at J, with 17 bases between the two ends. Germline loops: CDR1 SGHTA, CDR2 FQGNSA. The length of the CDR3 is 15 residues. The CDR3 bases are TGTGCCAGCAGCTTAGAAGGGACCAACCTCGAGGAGCAGTTCTTC. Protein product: CASSLEGTNLEEQFF.

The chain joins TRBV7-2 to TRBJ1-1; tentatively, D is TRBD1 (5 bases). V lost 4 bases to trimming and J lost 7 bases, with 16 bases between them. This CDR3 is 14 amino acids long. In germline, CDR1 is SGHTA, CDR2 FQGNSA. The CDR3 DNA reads TGTGCCAGCAGCTCAGATGGGGGGAGGTTTGAAGCTTTCTTT. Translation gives CASSSDGGRFEAFF. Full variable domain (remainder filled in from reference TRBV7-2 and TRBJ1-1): GAGVSQSPSNKVTEKGKDVELRCDPISGHTALYWYRQSLGQGLEFLIYFQGNSAPDKSGLPSDRFSAERTGGSVSTLTIQRTQQEDSAVYLCASSSDGGRFEAFFGQGTRLTVV.

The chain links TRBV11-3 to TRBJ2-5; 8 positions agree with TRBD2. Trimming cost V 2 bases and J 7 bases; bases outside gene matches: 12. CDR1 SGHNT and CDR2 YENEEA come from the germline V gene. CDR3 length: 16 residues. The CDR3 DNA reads TGTGCCAGCAGCTTAACTAGCGGCGGAGGAGAGGGGACCCAGTACTTC. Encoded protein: CASSLTSGGGEGTQYF.

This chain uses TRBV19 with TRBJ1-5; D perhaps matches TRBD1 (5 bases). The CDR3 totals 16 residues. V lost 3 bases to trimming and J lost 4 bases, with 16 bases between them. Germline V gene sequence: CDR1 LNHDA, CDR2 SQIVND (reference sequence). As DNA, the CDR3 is TGTGCCAGTAGTATTATCAGGGATCTTGGGAATCAGCCCCAGCATTTT. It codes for CASSIIRDLGNQPQHF.

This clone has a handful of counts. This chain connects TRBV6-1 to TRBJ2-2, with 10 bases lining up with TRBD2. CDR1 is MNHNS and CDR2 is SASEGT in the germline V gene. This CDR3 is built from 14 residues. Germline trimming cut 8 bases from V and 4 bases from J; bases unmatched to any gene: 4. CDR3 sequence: CASLIAGGTGELFF. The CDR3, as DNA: TGTGCCAGCCTGATAGCGGGGGGCACCGGGGAGCTGTTTTTT.

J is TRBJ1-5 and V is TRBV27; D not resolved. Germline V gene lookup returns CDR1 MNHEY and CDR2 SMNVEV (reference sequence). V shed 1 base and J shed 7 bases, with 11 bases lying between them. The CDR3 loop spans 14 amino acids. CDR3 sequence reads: CASSLWGVGQPQHF. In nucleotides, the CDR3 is TGTGCCAGCAGTTTATGGGGAGTAGGGCAGCCCCAGCATTTT.

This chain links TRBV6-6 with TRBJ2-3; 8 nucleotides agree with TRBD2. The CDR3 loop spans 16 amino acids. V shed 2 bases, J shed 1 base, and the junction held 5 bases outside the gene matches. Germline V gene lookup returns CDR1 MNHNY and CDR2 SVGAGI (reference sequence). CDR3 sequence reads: CASSYGAGGRTDTQYF. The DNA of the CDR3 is TGTGCCAGCAGTTACGGGGCGGGGGGACGCACAGATACGCAGTATTTT.

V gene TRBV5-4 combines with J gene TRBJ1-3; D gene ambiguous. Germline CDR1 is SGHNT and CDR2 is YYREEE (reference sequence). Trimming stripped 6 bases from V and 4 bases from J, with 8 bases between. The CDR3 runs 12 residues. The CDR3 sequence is CASTGYGNTIYF. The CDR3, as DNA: TGTGCCAGCACGGGTTACGGAAACACCATATATTTT. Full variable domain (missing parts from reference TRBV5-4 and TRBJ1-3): ETGVTQSPTHLIKTRGQQVTLRCSSQSGHNTVSWYQQALGQGPQFIFQYYREEENGRGNFPPRFSGLQFPNYSSELNVNALELDDSALYLCASTGYGNTIYFGEGSWLTVV.

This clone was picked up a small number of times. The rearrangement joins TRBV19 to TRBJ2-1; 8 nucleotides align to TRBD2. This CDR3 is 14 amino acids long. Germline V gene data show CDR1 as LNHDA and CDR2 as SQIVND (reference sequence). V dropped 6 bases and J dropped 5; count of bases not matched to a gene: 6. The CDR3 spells CASSRAGANNEQFF. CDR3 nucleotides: TGTGCCAGTAGCCGAGCGGGGGCCAACAATGAGCAGTTCTTC.